The 14 T cell receptor beta chains presented below share a single source sample, sequenced in a study of OX40 agonist ivuxolimab in advanced cancers. Using immunoSEQ multiplex PCR, the repertoire was profiled, and TCRdb retains in-frame clones only, with some absent. In the table there are some 91,000 clones, approximately 87% of which are singletons. The material was CD4+ or CD8+ T cells sorted from blood, obtained in a trial of the OX40 agonist ivuxolimab. The receptors originated from an adult with an advanced solid tumor such as melanoma, head and neck, liver or kidney cancer.

The V call is TRBV6-5, the J call TRBJ1-2; unclear D gene. Germline loops: CDR1 MNHEY, CDR2 SVGAGI. Trimming cost V 2 bases and J 7 bases, with 11 bases left between them. The CDR3 is 13 residues long. The CDR3 loop is CASSYRGGLGYTF. CDR3 sequence (DNA): TGTGCCAGCAGTTACCGAGGTGGGCTTGGCTACACCTTC.

The genes are TRBV28 and TRBJ2-2; 13 bases map to TRBD2. V lost 5 bases, J lost 5 bases, and 5 bases stayed unmatched. The germline CDR1 and CDR2 sequences are MDHEN and SYDVKM. The CDR3 contains 16 residues. The CDR3 DNA reads as TGTGCCAGCAGTGGACTAGCGGGAGCAAGAACCGGGGAGCTGTTTTTT. It encodes CASSGLAGARTGELFF.

V and J are TRBV27 and TRBJ2-1, with 7 positions matching TRBD1. V was clipped by 1 base and J by 0 bases; unmatched bases: 3. Germline CDR1 MNHEY, CDR2 SMNVEV (reference sequence). CDR3 length: 16 amino acids. Written as DNA, the CDR3 is TGTGCCAGCAGTTTATTTGGGACAGTCTCCTACAATGAGCAGTTCTTC. Translated, it gives CASSLFGTVSYNEQFF.

This sequence joins TRBV5-1 and TRBJ1-2, with 7 bases that match TRBD1. The V gene end was trimmed by 2 bases and the J gene end by 4 bases; junction bases not matched to a gene: 17. This CDR3 is built from 18 residues. The germline gives CDR1 SGHRS, CDR2 YFSETQ. CDR3 in amino acids: CASSLEGQHTFDPYGYTF. Here the CDR3 DNA reads TGCGCCAGCAGCTTAGAGGGACAGCACACCTTCGACCCCTATGGCTACACCTTC.

V usage is TRBV9 and J usage is TRBJ1-2; possibly TRBD1 for D (6 bases). CDR1 is SGDLS and CDR2 is YYNGEE in the germline V gene. The CDR3 length is 17 residues. V lost 3 bases to trimming and J lost 8 bases, with 26 bases between them. The CDR3 DNA sequence: TGTGCCAGCAGCGAGCCCGTGGGGGGGCGCCGAGAAAGCGGCTACACCTTC. Translated: CASSEPVGGRRESGYTF.

V is TRBV5-1 and J is TRBJ1-3; weak D call: TRBD1 (5 bases). The germline V and J ends were trimmed by 4 bases and 1 base, with 9 bases remaining between them. The length of the CDR3 is 14 residues. Germline CDR1 and CDR2: SGHRS and YFSETQ. Here the CDR3 DNA reads TGCGCCAGCAGCGTCGGGACTTCTGGAAACACCATATATTTT. This encodes CASSVGTSGNTIYF.

The chain joins TRBV9 to TRBJ1-2; TRBD1 agrees at 9 bases. CDR3 length equals 16 residues. V was pared by 2 bases and J by 8 bases, with 13 bases of the junction left unmatched. The germline CDR1 and CDR2 sequences are SGDLS and YYNGEE. CDR3 DNA: TGTGCCAGCAGCGTTTTAACAGGGGGCGGGGCGGGAGGCTACACCTTC. Translating it yields CASSVLTGGGAGGYTF. The full variable domain, completed using reference TRBV9 and TRBJ1-2, is DSGVTQTPKHLITATGQRVTLRCSPRSGDLSVYWYQQSLDQGLQFLIQYYNGEERAKGNILERFSAQQFPDLHSELNLSSLELGDSALYFCASSVLTGGGAGGYTFGSGTRLTVV.

The rearrangement links TRBV19 to TRBJ2-3, with 9 bases fitting TRBD1. The length of the CDR3 is 13 residues. From germline, CDR1 is LNHDA and CDR2 SQIVND (reference sequence). The V segment lost 9 bases and the J segment 3 bases; nucleotides outside the gene matches: 4. CDR3 sequence reads: CASWDRATDTQYF. The CDR3 nucleotides are TGTGCCAGCTGGGACAGGGCGACAGATACGCAGTATTTT.

The chain joins TRBV5-1 to TRBJ1-1; 7 bases align to TRBD1. The germline gives CDR1 SGHRS, CDR2 YFSETQ. Unmatched junction bases numbered 17, after V lost 4 bases and J lost 5 bases. The CDR3 loop spans 17 amino acids. The CDR3 sequence: CASSHGHITGAGTEAFF. CDR3 sequence (DNA): TGCGCCAGCAGCCACGGCCATATAACAGGGGCAGGGACTGAAGCTTTCTTT. Full variable domain (outside the CDR3, taken from reference TRBV5-1 and TRBJ1-1): KAGVTQTPRYLIKTRGQQVTLSCSPISGHRSVSWYQQTPGQGLQFLFEYFSETQRNKGNFPGRFSGRQFSNSRSEMNVSTLELGDSALYLCASSHGHITGAGTEAFFGQGTRLTVV.

The rearrangement links TRBV28 to TRBJ2-3; D gene unclear. Germline V gene data show CDR1 as MDHEN and CDR2 as SYDVKM. V lost 4 bases to trimming and J lost 13 bases, with 15 bases between them. The CDR3 covers 12 residues. The DNA for the CDR3 is TGTGCCAGCAGTTCCTCGGACCACTCAAAGTATTTT. Protein: CASSSSDHSKYF.

The V call is TRBV27, the J call TRBJ1-3; tentatively, D is TRBD1 (5 bases). Germline V gene lookup returns CDR1 MNHEY and CDR2 SMNVEV (reference sequence). V dropped 3 bases and J dropped 3 bases, with 18 bases sitting between them. The CDR3 is made up of 17 amino acids. The CDR3 DNA is TGTGCCAGCAGTTTCAAGGGACCGGGGGGACTTGGAAACACCATATATTTT. Amino acids: CASSFKGPGGLGNTIYF.

There are a few counts of this clone. V is TRBV10-1 and J is TRBJ1-1, with no clear D. V lost 7 bases to trimming and J lost 2 bases, with 14 bases between them. CDR1 and CDR2 from the germline V gene are WNHNN and SYGVQD (reference sequence). This CDR3 contains 14 residues. The CDR3 DNA reads as TGCGCCAGCACAAGAGACCTGGTTAACACTGAAGCTTTCTTT. It specifies CASTRDLVNTEAFF.

The V gene is TRBV2, the J gene TRBJ2-7, with 9 bases identical to TRBD2. J gave up 2 bases and V 6 bases, and 2 bases lay outside the gene matches. From germline, CDR1 is SNHLY and CDR2 FYNNEI. This CDR3 region has 13 residues. This CDR3 reads CASRRLAAYEQYV. CDR3 bases: TGTGCCAGCAGGCGACTAGCGGCCTACGAGCAGTACGTC.

By sample share, this clone is medium-sized. The chain is built from TRBV7-3 and TRBJ1-1; D remains unclear. The CDR3 is 13 amino acids. Germline CDR1 is SGHTA and CDR2 is FQGTGA. Trimming pared 3 bases from V and 1 base from J, leaving 6 bases between. CDR3 region: CASSFNENTEAFF. CDR3 bases: TGTGCCAGCAGCTTTAATGAGAACACTGAAGCTTTCTTT.